This T cell receptor beta chain was documented in a study of blood T cell repertoires in COVID-19. Study in general: Donors in the United States, Italy and Spain gave samples during acute or convalescent COVID-19.

Original analysis: Estimation of nucleated cell counts relied on the amplification of reference gene primers. The method was immunoSEQ multiplex PCR; TCRdb's version includes in-frame clones alone and lacks a portion of them. V, J and clone size are those of that table, while D and trimming were read from the DNA. The data hold around 100,000 clones, with 70% to 90% observed a single time. Trimming removed 3 bases at V and 0 bases at J, with 15 bases between. Looked up from germline, CDR1 is SGHVS and CDR2 is FQNEAQ. This CDR3 is built from 16 residues. Sequencing input: peripheral blood. This receptor was obtained from a human donor in a cohort sampled during active COVID-19. The chain couples TRBV7-8 to TRBJ2-7, with D perhaps TRBD1 (6 bases). The CDR3 loop reads CASSFLGTPSSYEQYF. The CDR3 DNA reads TGTGCCAGCAGCTTCCTCGGGACACCGAGCTCCTACGAGCAGTACTTC.